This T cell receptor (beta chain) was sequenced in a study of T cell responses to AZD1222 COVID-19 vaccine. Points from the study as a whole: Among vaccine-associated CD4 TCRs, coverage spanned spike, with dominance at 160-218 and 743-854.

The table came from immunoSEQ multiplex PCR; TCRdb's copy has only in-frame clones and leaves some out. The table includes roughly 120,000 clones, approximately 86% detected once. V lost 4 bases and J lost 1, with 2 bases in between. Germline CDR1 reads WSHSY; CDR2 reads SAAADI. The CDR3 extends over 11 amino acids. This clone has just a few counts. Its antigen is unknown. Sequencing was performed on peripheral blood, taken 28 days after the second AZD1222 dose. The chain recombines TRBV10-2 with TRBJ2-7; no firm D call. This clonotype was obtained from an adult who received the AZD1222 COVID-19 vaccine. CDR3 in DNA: TGCGCCAGCAGTGTTTCCTACGAGCAGTACTTC. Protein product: CASSVSYEQYF.